There are many counts of the clone carrying this T cell receptor beta chain. Its specificity is not known. These data come from a study of CD8 T cells in ankylosing spondylitis. Whole-study findings and limits: Clones linked to disease were reported to show significant enrichment in matched ankylosing spondylitis synovial fluid. What appeared characteristic of ankylosing spondylitis blood was a TCR beta motif of several highly homologous variants.

TCR beta libraries were made by quantitative 5'-RACE with molecular barcodes. TCRdb recomputed calls from the 5' RACE reads with MiXCR, one row per CDR3 protein. This sample has 200,000 to 250,000 distinct CDR3 sequences, with approximately 7.3% found just once. The CDR3 runs 14 residues. Trimming removed 3 bases from V and 2 bases from J, with 7 bases in between. This rearrangement joins TRBV12-3 or TRBV12-4 to TRBJ1-4; no definite D call. The TCR originated in a male donor with ankylosing spondylitis. Sequenced input: blood, either unsorted or a sorted T cell fraction (not recorded which). CDR3 amino acids: CASSFVGTNEKLFF. The CDR3 bases are TGTGCCAGCAGTTTTGTAGGGACTAATGAAAAACTGTTTTTT.